These 3 T cell receptor beta chains share one sample of origin, sequenced in a study of T cells after yellow fever vaccination. TCRdb ran MiXCR on the 5' RACE reads and lists one entry per CDR3 protein. This table has 400,000 to 650,000 distinct CDR3 sequences, less than 25% appearing once. The starting material was PBMCs, obtained less than 25 days after the first yellow fever vaccination. These receptors all come from a young man who received the YFV17D yellow fever vaccine.

The rearrangement uses TRBV6-5 and TRBJ2-2; D is uncertain. The germline CDR1 and CDR2 sequences are MNHEY and SVGAGI. V lost 2 bases, J lost 3 bases, and 13 bases lay in between. CDR3 size: 16 residues. CDR3 residues: CASSYTDFGDTGELFF. The CDR3 DNA reads TGTGCCAGCAGTTACACTGATTTTGGGGACACCGGGGAGCTGTTTTTT.

This chain joins TRBV4-1 and TRBJ1-5; no definite D call. V was trimmed by 1 base and J by 0 bases, leaving 13 bases between them. Germline V CDR1 and CDR2: MGHRA, YSYEKL. This CDR3 has 17 residues. Here the CDR3 DNA reads TGCGCCAGCAGCCAAGTTAGGCAGATCTATAGCAATCAGCCCCAGCATTTT. Its translation: CASSQVRQIYSNQPQHF.

The table lists this clonotype with a few counts. The chain recombines TRBV7-9 with TRBJ2-2; D is ambiguous. The CDR3 totals 14 residues. CDR1 is SEHNR and CDR2 is FQNEAQ in the germline V gene (reference sequence). V was trimmed by 0 bases and J by 3 bases, leaving 5 bases between them. As DNA, the CDR3 is TGTGCCAGCAGCTTAGCGCTATACACCGGGGAGCTGTTTTTT. It codes for CASSLALYTGELFF. The full variable domain, its missing parts supplied by reference TRBV7-9 and TRBJ2-2, is DTGVSQNPRHKITKRGQNVTFRCDPISEHNRLYWYRQTLGQGPEFLTYFQNEAQLEKSRLLSDRFSAERPKGSFSTLEIQRTEQGDSAMYLCASSLALYTGELFFGEGSRLTVL.